The present T cell receptor (beta chain) was sequenced within a study of B cell selection in AIRE deficiency. Study-level points and caveats: Of fewer than 4,000 shared Treg TCRbeta sequences, 25% to 40% were healthy-donor-only and about 9.6% patient-only. Roughly 29% of healthy-donor shared Treg TCRbeta sequences appeared in patient Tconv cells. Patient Tconv and Treg cells showed healthy-like TCRBV usage, CDR3 length, diversity. Shared Treg sequences had shorter CDR3s, biased toward rearrangements with few non-templated insertions.

In the case of this clone: What it binds is unknown. One end of the junction fails to match germline, which may point to a read error.

Conventional CD4 T cells were sorted as CD4+CD127+ cells. This CDR3 spans 13 amino acids. Germline CDR1 SSHAT, CDR2 FNYEAQ (reference sequence). Sequencing was performed with immunoSEQ multiplex PCR; in TCRdb, only in-frame clones are kept and a portion is missing. The sample has 20,000 to 25,000 clones; 95% to 98% are singletons. This TCR derives from a human donor with AIRE deficiency. This chain links TRBV7-7 with TRBJ1-1; D remains ambiguous. Sequenced input: conventional CD4+ T cells sorted from PBMCs. This CDR3 is CASSLNPGSEAFF. Written as DNA, the CDR3 is TGTGCTAGCAGCTTAAATCCCGGGAGTGAAGCTTTCTTT.